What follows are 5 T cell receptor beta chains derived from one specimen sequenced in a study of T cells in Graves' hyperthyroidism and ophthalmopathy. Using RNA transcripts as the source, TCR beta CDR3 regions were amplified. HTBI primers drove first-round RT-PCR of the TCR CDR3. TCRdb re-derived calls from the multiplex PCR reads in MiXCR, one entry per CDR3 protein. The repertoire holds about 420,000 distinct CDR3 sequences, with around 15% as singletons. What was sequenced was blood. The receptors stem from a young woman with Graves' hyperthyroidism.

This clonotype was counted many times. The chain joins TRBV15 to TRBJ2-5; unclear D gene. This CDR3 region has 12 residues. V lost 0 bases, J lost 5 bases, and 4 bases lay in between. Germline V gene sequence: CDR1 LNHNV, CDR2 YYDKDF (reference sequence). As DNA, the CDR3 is TGTGCCACCAGCAGAGATATCGAGACCCAGTACTTC. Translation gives CATSRDIETQYF.

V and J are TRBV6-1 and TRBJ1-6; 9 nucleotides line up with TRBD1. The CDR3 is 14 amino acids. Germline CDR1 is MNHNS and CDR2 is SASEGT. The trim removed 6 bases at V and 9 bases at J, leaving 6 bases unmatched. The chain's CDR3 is CASREGQGLSPLHF. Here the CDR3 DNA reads TGTGCCAGCAGGGAGGGACAGGGACTTTCACCCCTCCACTTT.

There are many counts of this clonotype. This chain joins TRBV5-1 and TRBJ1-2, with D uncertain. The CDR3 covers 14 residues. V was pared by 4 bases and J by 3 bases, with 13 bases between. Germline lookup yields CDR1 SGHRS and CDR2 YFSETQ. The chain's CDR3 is CASSLNYRYYGYTF. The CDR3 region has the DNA TGCGCCAGCAGCCTGAACTACCGGTACTATGGCTACACCTTC. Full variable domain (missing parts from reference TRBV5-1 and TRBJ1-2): KAGVTQTPRYLIKTRGQQVTLSCSPISGHRSVSWYQQTPGQGLQFLFEYFSETQRNKGNFPGRFSGRQFSNSRSEMNVSTLELGDSALYLCASSLNYRYYGYTFGSGTRLTVV.

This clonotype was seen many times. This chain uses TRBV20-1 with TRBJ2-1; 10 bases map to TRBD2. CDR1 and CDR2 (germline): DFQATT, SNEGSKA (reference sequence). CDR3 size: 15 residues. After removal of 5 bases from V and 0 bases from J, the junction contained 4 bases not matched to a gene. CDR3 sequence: CSALAGEVSYNEQFF. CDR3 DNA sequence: TGCAGTGCTCTAGCGGGAGAGGTCTCCTACAATGAGCAGTTCTTC.

The CDR3 nucleotides are TGTGCCACCAGCAGCCCAGTTGCCACAGATACGCAGTATTTT. It translates to CATSSPVATDTQYF. The V gene is TRBV15, the J gene TRBJ2-3; D gene uncertain. V shed 3 bases and J shed 2 bases, with 9 bases lying between them. Germline loops: CDR1 LNHNV, CDR2 YYDKDF (reference sequence). The CDR3 sequence is 14 residues long.